Below, 29 T cell receptor beta chains from the same sample are listed, as sequenced in a study of cytomegalovirus exposure and HLA in healthy donors. The PCR ran on 60 Vbeta and 13 Jbeta primers. Here immunoSEQ multiplex PCR was the method, and the copy in TCRdb shows in-frame clones only, minus some. The sample comprises 220,000 or so clones, more than 75% of which are singletons, and less than 4.5% rests with the top ten. Sequencing was performed on PBMCs. These receptors all stem from a male donor in good health and CMV-seronegative.

The chain combines TRBV15 with TRBJ2-5, with D hard to call. Trimming took off 0 bases at V and 1 base at J, with 12 bases between the two ends. The CDR3 is 16 residues long. The germline gives CDR1 LNHNV, CDR2 YYDKDF (reference sequence). CDR3 DNA: TGTGCCACCAGCAGAGATGGTAACGTACTCCAAGAGACCCAGTACTTC. Residues: CATSRDGNVLQETQYF. The full variable domain, in which reference TRBV15 and TRBJ2-5 provide the parts outside the CDR3, is DAMVIQNPRYQVTQFGKPVTLSCSQTLNHNVMYWYQQKSSQAPKLLFHYYDKDFNNEADTPDNFQSRRPNTSFCFLDIRSPGLGDTAMYLCATSRDGNVLQETQYFGPGTRLLVL.

The CDR3 DNA sequence: TGTGCCAGCATTAACTTGAGGTCTGCGGGAGGGATGAACACCGGGGAGCTGTTTTTT. This translates into CASINLRSAGGMNTGELFF. The rearrangement joins TRBV27 to TRBJ2-2; 9 nucleotides agree with TRBD2. The length of the CDR3 is 19 residues. Per the germline V gene, CDR1 is MNHEY and CDR2 is SMNVEV (reference sequence). The V segment lost 7 bases and the J segment 1 base; nucleotides outside the gene matches: 16.

This chain links TRBV16 with TRBJ2-2, with 9 positions matching TRBD1. Looked up from germline, CDR1 is KGHSY and CDR2 is FQNENV. Trimming removed 2 bases from V and 5 bases from J; junction bases left unmatched: 0. There are 14 residues in the CDR3. The CDR3 sequence: CASSQGTGTGELFF. The CDR3 nucleotides are TGTGCCAGCAGCCAAGGGACAGGGACCGGGGAGCTGTTTTTT.

This chain uses TRBV7-2 with TRBJ2-1, with TRBD2 matching 13 bases. Germline V gene sequence: CDR1 SGHTA, CDR2 FQGNSA. This CDR3 is 16 amino acids long. V shed 4 bases, J shed 7 bases, and the junction held 7 bases outside the gene matches. The CDR3 DNA reads as TGTGCCAGCAGCTGGACTCGACTAGCGGGAGGTAATGAGCAGTTCTTC. Protein: CASSWTRLAGGNEQFF.

The genes are TRBV19 and TRBJ1-5, with 7 bases fitting TRBD1. V was clipped by 9 bases and J by 1 base; unmatched bases: 3. The CDR3 runs 13 residues. The V gene's germline CDR1 is LNHDA and CDR2 SQIVND (reference sequence). The CDR3: CASRDRSNQPQHF. CDR3 sequence (DNA): TGTGCCAGCCGGGACAGAAGCAATCAGCCCCAGCATTTT.

For the CDR3, the DNA is TGTGCCAGCAGTCATCAAAATCAGCCCCAGCATTTT. As protein: CASSHQNQPQHF. The rearrangement uses TRBV28 and TRBJ1-5; D not resolved. This CDR3 comprises 12 residues. Per the germline V gene, CDR1 is MDHEN and CDR2 is SYDVKM. The V end was cut by 5 bases, the J end by 4 bases, with 6 bases between.

V gene TRBV7-9 combines with J gene TRBJ1-6; possibly TRBD1 for D (5 bases). Germline-derived CDR1 and CDR2 are SEHNR and FQNEAQ (reference sequence). Trimming cost V 10 bases and J 7 bases, with 20 bases left between them. The CDR3 extends over 15 amino acids. CDR3 residues: CATTRDSYQNSPLHF. The DNA of the CDR3 is TGTGCCACTACGAGGGACTCTTATCAAAATTCACCCCTCCACTTT.

This clone was seen once. The chain carries TRBV5-4 and TRBJ2-5, with 9 bases identical to TRBD1. This CDR3 is 15 amino acids long. V shed 4 bases and J 5 bases; nucleotides not matched to a gene: 9. Germline values: CDR1 SGHNT, CDR2 YYREEE (reference sequence). CDR3 loop: CASSPGTGTGETQYF. In DNA form, the CDR3 reads TGTGCCAGCAGCCCCGGGACAGGGACTGGGGAGACCCAGTACTTC.

This sequence joins TRBV19 and TRBJ1-5, with 10 bases matching TRBD1. Germline lookup yields CDR1 LNHDA and CDR2 SQIVND (reference sequence). The V and J ends lost 3 bases and 0 bases, in that order; junction bases with no gene match: 5. This CDR3 contains 17 residues. This CDR3 reads CASSIGTGANSNQPQHF. For the CDR3, the DNA is TGTGCCAGTAGTATCGGGACAGGGGCAAATAGCAATCAGCCCCAGCATTTT.

The chain links TRBV25-1 to TRBJ2-1; D possibly corresponds to TRBD2 (5 bases). Trimming took 4 bases from V and 4 from J, leaving 14 bases between them. The CDR3 is 15 amino acids. Per germline, CDR1 MGHDK and CDR2 SYGVNS. CDR3 sequence reads: CASSAGLITYNEQFF. The CDR3 nucleotides read TGTGCCAGCAGTGCCGGACTGATTACTTACAATGAGCAGTTCTTC.

The CDR3 loop is CASSTGLENEQFF. The CDR3 coding sequence is TGTGCCAGTAGTACGGGACTAGAGAATGAGCAGTTCTTC. The chain links TRBV7-9 to TRBJ2-1, with 8 bases matching TRBD2. The CDR3 sequence is 13 residues long. The V gene end was trimmed by 9 bases and the J gene end by 7 bases; junction bases not matched to a gene: 8. Per the germline V gene, CDR1 is SEHNR and CDR2 is FQNEAQ (reference sequence).

The chain uses TRBV10-3 and TRBJ2-1; 9 bases agree with TRBD2. The trim removed 9 bases at V and 5 bases at J, leaving 20 bases unmatched. The CDR3 extends over 18 amino acids. The germline gives CDR1 ENHRY, CDR2 SYGVKD. CDR3 in DNA: TGTGCCATAACCGCGAGGACTAGCGTCCCCCCACGGGACAATGAGCAGTTCTTC. Translation gives CAITARTSVPPRDNEQFF.

This clone was found once. The chain combines TRBV5-4 with TRBJ2-1; D remains ambiguous. The CDR3 is 15 amino acids. CDR1 SGHNT and CDR2 YYREEE come from the germline V gene (reference sequence). The ends were cut back, 4 bases at V and 5 bases at J, with 16 bases in the middle. The CDR3 DNA is TGTGCCAGCAGCCCAGGTCCGTCTTCCAACAATGAGCAGTTCTTC. Translating gives CASSPGPSSNNEQFF. The whole variable domain, remainder taken from reference TRBV5-4 and TRBJ2-1, is ETGVTQSPTHLIKTRGQQVTLRCSSQSGHNTVSWYQQALGQGPQFIFQYYREEENGRGNFPPRFSGLQFPNYSSELNVNALELDDSALYLCASSPGPSSNNEQFFGPGTRLTVL.

The chain links TRBV2 to TRBJ2-7; TRBD2 matches at 10 bases. Germline V CDR1 and CDR2: SNHLY, FYNNEI. Trimming took 2 bases from V and 5 from J; bases not matched to a gene: 15. CDR3 length: 18 residues. CDR3 amino acids: CASSESGRAVYVAHEQYF. CDR3 nucleotides: TGTGCCAGCAGTGAAAGCGGGAGGGCGGTGTATGTCGCCCACGAGCAGTACTTC.

DNA of the CDR3: TGTGCCAGCGGACAGAATGAGCAGTTCTTC. Protein sequence: CASGQNEQFF. The V gene is TRBV28, the J gene TRBJ2-1; D is possibly TRBD1 (6 bases). Trimming left V 8 bases short and J 7 bases short, with 6 bases between. Per germline, CDR1 MDHEN and CDR2 SYDVKM. The CDR3 length is 10 residues.

This clone was picked up a small number of times. The rearrangement links TRBV5-4 to TRBJ2-1; a possible D gene is TRBD2 (6 bases). This CDR3 contains 15 residues. V was cut by 0 bases and J by 8 bases, with 15 bases left in between. The germline V gene has CDR1 SGHNT and CDR2 YYREEE (reference sequence). CDR3 DNA: TGTGCCAGCAGCTTGGCTAGCGTACGGTTTCATGAGCAGTTCTTC. It translates to CASSLASVRFHEQFF.

V usage is TRBV6-4 and J usage is TRBJ2-7; TRBD1 might be the D (5 bases). From germline, CDR1 is MRHNA and CDR2 SNTAGT. CDR3 size: 13 residues. The germline V and J ends were trimmed by 3 bases and 3 bases, with 9 bases remaining between them. CDR3: CASSEGPFYEQYF. CDR3 in DNA: TGTGCCAGCAGTGAGGGGCCCTTCTACGAGCAGTACTTC.

The J gene is TRBJ2-1, the V gene TRBV18; D may be TRBD2 (6 bases). Trimming cost V 3 bases and J 6 bases, with 15 bases left between them. Germline lookup yields CDR1 KGHSH and CDR2 LQKENI. The CDR3 spans 15 residues. For the CDR3, the DNA is TGTGCCAGCTCACCGCGGGACGGGAAGGGCAATGAGCAGTTCTTC. Translating it yields CASSPRDGKGNEQFF.

V usage is TRBV19 and J usage is TRBJ1-2; 9 bases map to TRBD1. This CDR3 spans 14 amino acids. Losses at the gene ends were 6 bases for V and 5 bases for J; bases not matched to a gene: 7. CDR1 is LNHDA and CDR2 is SQIVND in the germline V gene (reference sequence). Here the CDR3 DNA reads TGTGCCAGTAGCCCACAGGGGGCTTGGTATGGCTACACCTTC. Translating gives CASSPQGAWYGYTF.

V usage is TRBV10-1 and J usage is TRBJ2-7, with a possible D match to TRBD2 (5 bases). CDR3 length: 14 residues. V lost 0 bases and J 2 bases, leaving 8 bases between the germline ends. The V gene's germline CDR1 is WNHNN and CDR2 SYGVQD (reference sequence). The CDR3 reads CASSESLLAYEQYF. In nucleotides, the CDR3 is TGCGCCAGCAGTGAGTCGTTACTAGCCTACGAGCAGTACTTC.

The rearrangement links TRBV5-5 to TRBJ1-1; 7 nucleotides align to TRBD1. This CDR3 has 16 residues. The germline V gene has CDR1 SGHKS and CDR2 YYEKEE (reference sequence). The V segment lost 1 base and the J segment 2 bases; nucleotides outside the gene matches: 8. CDR3: CASSLRDRRPNTEAFF. The DNA for the CDR3 is TGTGCCAGCAGCTTGCGGGACAGAAGACCCAACACTGAAGCTTTCTTT.

The chain links TRBV9 to TRBJ2-2; 8 bases match TRBD2. V lost 2 bases to trimming and J lost 6 bases; unmatched junction nucleotides: 6. The CDR3 sequence is 15 residues long. The germline gives CDR1 SGDLS, CDR2 YYNGEE. Here the CDR3 DNA reads TGTGCCAGCAGCGTCAGGCCGGGACTAGCCGGGGAGCTGTTTTTT. Residues: CASSVRPGLAGELFF.

This clone was seen only a few times. This chain joins TRBV19 and TRBJ1-5, with 8 bases aligning to TRBD1. V lost 6 bases, J lost 2 bases, and 3 bases stayed unmatched. Germline V CDR1 and CDR2: LNHDA, SQIVND (reference sequence). The CDR3 has 14 amino acids. The CDR3 loop reads CASRVQGGNQPQHF. CDR3 bases: TGTGCCAGTAGAGTACAGGGGGGCAATCAGCCCCAGCATTTT.

CDR3 sequence: CASSPKSSNEQFF. CDR3 sequence (DNA): TGTGCCAGCAGTCCTAAGAGCTCCAATGAGCAGTTCTTC. The rearrangement joins TRBV2 to TRBJ2-1; no reliable D call. CDR3 length: 13 residues. Germline CDR1 is SNHLY and CDR2 is FYNNEI. Trimming took off 5 bases at V and 6 bases at J, with 11 bases between the two ends.

CDR3 nucleotide sequence: TGTGCCAGAAGCCCCGAGGACTCCTACGAGCAGTACTTC. Translating gives CARSPEDSYEQYF. The rearrangement links TRBV5-3 to TRBJ2-7; D remains ambiguous. TRBV5-3 is assigned to the ORF class and has an uncertain function. The CDR3 covers 13 residues. V lost 4 bases and J lost 0, with 8 bases in between.

V usage is TRBV5-6 and J usage is TRBJ2-1; D gene ambiguous. Trimming stripped 0 bases from V and 6 bases from J, with 13 bases between. Germline CDR1 reads SGHDT; CDR2 reads YYEEEE. The CDR3 covers 15 residues. CDR3 sequence (DNA): TGTGCCAGCAGCTTGGGGCTAGAATTCCCCAATGAGCAGTTCTTC. Protein: CASSLGLEFPNEQFF. Full variable domain (missing parts from reference TRBV5-6 and TRBJ2-1): DAGVTQSPTHLIKTRGQQVTLRCSPKSGHDTVSWYQQALGQGPQFIFQYYEEEERQRGNFPDRFSGHQFPNYSSELNVNALLLGDSALYLCASSLGLEFPNEQFFGPGTRLTVL.

The gene calls are TRBV6-5 and TRBJ2-7, with D perhaps matching TRBD2 (6 bases). The CDR3 spans 15 residues. Trimming cost V 4 bases and J 0 bases, with 13 bases left between them. Germline-derived CDR1 and CDR2 are MNHEY and SVGAGI. The CDR3 here is CASSSTSSSSYEQYF. The CDR3 nucleotides are TGTGCCAGCAGTTCCACTAGCTCCTCCTCCTACGAGCAGTACTTC.

The chain has TRBV7-9 and TRBJ2-1; D perhaps matches TRBD1 (5 bases). The CDR3 spans 15 residues. Trimming removed 4 bases at V and 8 bases at J, with 18 bases between. Per germline, CDR1 SEHNR and CDR2 FQNEAQ (reference sequence). CDR3 sequence reads: CASSSGRGSYDEQFF. The CDR3, as DNA: TGTGCCAGCAGCTCTGGTAGGGGAAGTTACGATGAGCAGTTCTTC. Full variable domain (rest looked up from reference TRBV7-9 and TRBJ2-1): DTGVSQNPRHKITKRGQNVTFRCDPISEHNRLYWYRQTLGQGPEFLTYFQNEAQLEKSRLLSDRFSAERPKGSFSTLEIQRTEQGDSAMYLCASSSGRGSYDEQFFGPGTRLTVL.

V is TRBV7-3 and J is TRBJ2-3; TRBD1 matches at 9 bases. Germline trimming cut 4 bases from V and 5 bases from J; bases unmatched to any gene: 7. Per germline, CDR1 SGHTA and CDR2 FQGTGA. The CDR3 consists of 15 residues. CDR3 in amino acids: CASSSNRGRIDTQYF. For the CDR3, the DNA is TGTGCCAGCAGCTCCAACAGGGGGCGGATAGATACGCAGTATTTT.